Each of the 20 T cell receptor beta chains below was sequenced from the same sample in a study of post-analysis software for immune sequencing data. Their antigens are not known. Study conclusions and caveats: Several TRBV segments occurring more often in patients than controls included TRBV5-6, TRBV5-1 and TRBV20-1.

Each TCR beta cDNA library carried unique molecular identifiers. TCRdb re-analysed the PCR reads in MiXCR, keeping a single row per CDR3 protein. This table holds about 810,000 distinct CDR3 sequences, roughly half found once. Sequences were obtained from blood. Receptors originate from a girl between 10 and 17 years old with multiple sclerosis.

V is TRBV6-5 and J is TRBJ2-7, with 9 bases aligning to TRBD2. CDR1 is MNHEY, CDR2 SVGAGI, per germline. V lost 5 bases and J lost 5; bases outside the gene matches: 7. The CDR3 is 14 amino acids. The CDR3 DNA reads as TGTGCCAGCAGTACTAGCGGGCCCAGGGACGAGCAGTACTTC. Translation: CASSTSGPRDEQYF.

This clonotype has a handful of counts. The V gene is TRBV2, the J gene TRBJ2-7, with 13 positions matching TRBD2. CDR1 is SNHLY and CDR2 is FYNNEI in the germline V gene. Germline trimming cut 5 bases from V and 12 bases from J; bases unmatched to any gene: 10. This CDR3 region has 14 residues. CDR3 bases: TGTGCCAGCAGTTCGACTAGCGGGGGGCCTAAGCTGTACTTC. It translates to CASSSTSGGPKLYF. The variable domain in full, completed from reference TRBV2 and TRBJ2-7, reads EPEVTQTPSHQVTQMGQEVILRCVPISNHLYFYWYRQILGQKVEFLVSFYNNEISEKSEIFDDQFSVERPDGSNFTLKIRSTKLEDSAMYFCASSSTSGGPKLYFGPGTRLTVT.

This clonotype was counted a few times. This sequence joins TRBV11-2 and TRBJ2-5; unclear D gene. V lost 5 bases to trimming and J lost 2 bases, with 9 bases between them. This CDR3 is built from 13 residues. The V gene's germline CDR1 is SGHAT and CDR2 FQNNGV. DNA for the CDR3: TGTGCCAGCAGCCACCGGCCACAAGAGACCCAGTACTTC. Translated: CASSHRPQETQYF.

This clonotype showed up just a few times. The V gene is TRBV6-5, the J gene TRBJ2-3; D not resolved. Deletions cut 5 bases from V and 0 bases from J, with 9 bases between. Germline lookup yields CDR1 MNHEY and CDR2 SVGAGI. The CDR3 is 14 residues long. The chain's CDR3 is CASSLSASTDTQYF. CDR3 coding DNA: TGTGCCAGCAGTCTGAGCGCTAGCACAGATACGCAGTATTTT.

The chain employs TRBV5-1 and TRBJ2-5; TRBD1 agrees at 9 bases. The J segment lost 0 bases and the V segment lost 0 bases, leaving 9 bases of the junction unmatched. The germline V gene encodes CDR1 SGHRS and CDR2 YFSETQ. CDR3 length equals 18 residues. The CDR3 loop reads CASSLDGQGLSYQETQYF. In DNA, the CDR3 is TGCGCCAGCAGCTTGGACGGACAGGGGCTTTCGTACCAAGAGACCCAGTACTTC.

The sample holds a few counts of this clonotype. The V call is TRBV7-9, the J call TRBJ2-1, with a possible D match to TRBD1 (7 bases). Between the trimmed V and J ends, which lost 5 bases and 6 bases, there was a span of 20 bases. The CDR3 sequence is 16 residues long. Germline loops: CDR1 SEHNR, CDR2 FQNEAQ (reference sequence). Written as DNA, the CDR3 is TGTGCCAGCAGCCCTGTTGGAGGGGGCGAGGGCAATGAGCAGTTCTTC. It translates to CASSPVGGGEGNEQFF.

The chain uses TRBV10-3 and TRBJ2-3, with 8 bases aligning to TRBD1. This CDR3 region has 16 residues. V trimming: 6 bases; J trimming: 2 bases; junction bases outside the gene matches: 10. From germline, CDR1 is ENHRY and CDR2 SYGVKD. The CDR3 spells CAISKGSGGPTDTQYF. The CDR3 DNA reads as TGTGCCATCAGCAAGGGGTCAGGGGGCCCCACAGATACGCAGTATTTT.

There are a few counts of this clonotype. V usage is TRBV20-1 and J usage is TRBJ2-3, with D hard to call. Germline assignment: CDR1 DFQATT and CDR2 SNEGSKA (reference sequence). The CDR3 spans 12 residues. The V gene lost 5 bases and the J gene lost 2 bases, with 8 bases spanning the gap. This CDR3 reads CSADRVTDTQYF. The CDR3 DNA follows: TGCAGTGCTGACCGGGTCACAGATACGCAGTATTTT.

In its sample, this clonotype was seen a few times. The rearrangement links TRBV5-1 to TRBJ2-3, with 8 bases aligning to TRBD2. The CDR3 covers 17 residues. Losses at the gene ends were 1 base for V and 2 bases for J; bases not matched to a gene: 9. CDR1 and CDR2 from the germline V gene are SGHRS and YFSETQ. CDR3 bases: TGCGCCAGCAGCTTGCGCTTACTAGCGGCTACCACAGATACGCAGTATTTT. It specifies CASSLRLLAATTDTQYF.

The genes are TRBV20-1 and TRBJ2-2; no clear D gene. This CDR3 is 13 amino acids long. Germline loops: CDR1 DFQATT, CDR2 SNEGSKA (reference sequence). The V end lost 6 bases, the J end lost 0 bases, and 8 bases lay between the germline ends. The CDR3 DNA reads as TGCAGTGCCCCCGGACCGAACACCGGGGAGCTGTTTTTT. It yields the protein CSAPGPNTGELFF.

The chain is built from TRBV5-1 and TRBJ2-5; D could derive from TRBD1 or TRBD2 (5 bases each). Germline CDR1 SGHRS, CDR2 YFSETQ. CDR3 length: 15 residues. The V end lost 6 bases, the J end lost 5 bases, and 20 bases lay between the germline ends. Here the CDR3 reads CASTLGKGRGETQYF. The CDR3 region has the DNA TGCGCCAGCACCCTGGGCAAGGGGCGCGGGGAGACCCAGTACTTC. Supplemented by reference TRBV5-1 and TRBJ2-5, the full variable domain reads KAGVTQTPRYLIKTRGQQVTLSCSPISGHRSVSWYQQTPGQGLQFLFEYFSETQRNKGNFPGRFSGRQFSNSRSEMNVSTLELGDSALYLCASTLGKGRGETQYFGPGTRLLVL.

The table lists this clonotype with a few counts. The chain employs TRBV11-2 and TRBJ2-5; 13 bases match TRBD2. CDR3 size: 20 residues. V dropped 0 bases and J dropped 4; count of bases not matched to a gene: 14. Germline V gives CDR1 SGHAT, CDR2 FQNNGV. The CDR3 is CASSLDGTSGAFEKGETQYF. Here the CDR3 DNA reads TGTGCCAGCAGCTTAGATGGGACTAGCGGGGCCTTTGAGAAGGGAGAGACCCAGTACTTC.

The V and J genes are TRBV27 and TRBJ2-3, with a tentative D call TRBD2 (5 bases). CDR3 length: 13 residues. V dropped 3 bases and J dropped 6 bases, with 10 bases sitting between them. Germline V gene sequence: CDR1 MNHEY, CDR2 SMNVEV (reference sequence). Here the CDR3 reads CASSLRWRDTQYF. The CDR3 bases are TGTGCCAGCAGTTTGCGGTGGAGGGATACGCAGTATTTT.

V and J are TRBV20-1 and TRBJ2-3; either TRBD1 or TRBD2 may supply D (6 bases each). V was clipped by 1 base and J by 3 bases, with 17 bases between them. Germline V gene sequence: CDR1 DFQATT, CDR2 SNEGSKA (reference sequence). This CDR3 spans 16 amino acids. CDR3 loop: CSARGRGQGRTDTQYF. The DNA of the CDR3 is TGCAGTGCTAGAGGACGGGGGCAGGGGAGAACAGATACGCAGTATTTT.

This clonotype was counted a few times. The chain is built from TRBV6-5 and TRBJ1-2, with D possibly being TRBD1 (6 bases). Germline CDR1 is MNHEY and CDR2 is SVGAGI. This CDR3 has 15 amino acids. Trimming cost V 2 bases and J 2 bases, with 12 bases left between them. This CDR3 reads CASSYTPGQNYGYTF. The CDR3 nucleotides read TGTGCCAGCAGTTACACGCCTGGACAGAACTATGGCTACACCTTC.

The V and J genes are TRBV20-1 and TRBJ1-1; perhaps TRBD1 as D (5 bases). Per the germline V gene, CDR1 is DFQATT and CDR2 is SNEGSKA (reference sequence). The CDR3 is 14 residues long. Trimming pared 1 base from V and 1 base from J, leaving 10 bases between. This CDR3 is CSARGNQGNTEAFF. CDR3 coding DNA: TGCAGTGCTAGAGGTAATCAGGGGAACACTGAAGCTTTCTTT.

The chain couples TRBV20-1 to TRBJ2-7; D unresolved. The CDR3 loop spans 13 amino acids. With 3 bases removed from V and 5 bases from J, the gap between germline ends came to 14 bases. Germline lookup yields CDR1 DFQATT and CDR2 SNEGSKA (reference sequence). The CDR3 nucleotides read TGCAGTGCTAGGTATTCGAGTTTCGACGAGCAGTACTTC. The encoded protein is CSARYSSFDEQYF.

The gene calls are TRBV27 and TRBJ2-1, with 7 positions matching TRBD1. The length of the CDR3 is 18 residues. Germline CDR1 reads MNHEY; CDR2 reads SMNVEV (reference sequence). The ends lost 4 bases at V and 5 bases at J; junction bases unmatched: 17. The CDR3 DNA reads as TGTGCCAGCAGTTGGTTATTCCCGGGACAGCGGAAAAACAATGAGCAGTTCTTC. It encodes CASSWLFPGQRKNNEQFF.

This sequence joins TRBV29-1 and TRBJ1-5, with D uncertain. This CDR3 comprises 14 residues. Trimming pared 6 bases from V and 0 bases from J, leaving 12 bases between. Germline CDR1 is SQVTM and CDR2 is ANQGSEA. The DNA of the CDR3 is TGCAGCGTCGACGGAGGTGATAGCAATCAGCCCCAGCATTTT. Translated, it gives CSVDGGDSNQPQHF.

V is TRBV12-3 or TRBV12-4 and J is TRBJ1-4; tentative D call: TRBD1 (6 bases). The CDR3 is 14 amino acids. Trimming took off 7 bases at V and 7 bases at J, with 16 bases between the two ends. CDR3 nucleotides: TGTGCCAGCACCCCCGGGGGCATTTTTGAAAAACTGTTTTTT. It translates to CASTPGGIFEKLFF.